The 23 T cell receptor beta chains below all came from one sample that was sequenced in a study of blood T cell repertoires in COVID-19 (dated by TCRdb to 2020 to 2022). Libraries were built with the immunoSEQ multiplex PCR assay. This is the immuneACCESS table as TCRdb keeps it, with only in-frame sequences that have V and J called. A part of the clones is gone; compared with another copy, unresolved V genes explain less than half, and the rest is unexplained. The sample table records about 100,000 clones; 78% of these occur just once. Approximately 9.8% of the sample goes to the ten largest clones. Specimen: peripheral blood. Receptor source: a man aged 55 to 69 with active or convalescent COVID-19.

The chain recombines TRBV2 with TRBJ1-4, with 7 bases that match TRBD1. CDR1 is SNHLY, CDR2 FYNNEI, per germline. V was pared by 5 bases and J by 4 bases, with 19 bases of the junction left unmatched. The CDR3 is made up of 19 amino acids. DNA of the CDR3: TGTGCCAGCAGTCCCCAAGAAACTGACAGGGTAAAAGATAATGAAAAACTGTTTTTT. This sequence encodes CASSPQETDRVKDNEKLFF.

About this clone: The conserved final phenylalanine or tryptophan is absent from the CDR3, which likely points to a read error. The DNA is omitted, as the CDR3 cannot be located on it reliably, and the CDR3 follows TCRdb's listing. This rearrangement joins TRBV5-6 to TRBJ2-4; the table's D call, TRBD1, was not checked against the DNA. The CDR3 sequence runs 15 residues, both termini included. Germline V gene sequence: CDR1 SGHDT, CDR2 YYEEEE. The CDR3 spells CASSLDGRGPVWASI.

This clone was detected once. CDR3 region: CASSRRDEQYF. CDR3 coding DNA: TGCGCCAGCAGTAGGAGGGACGAGCAGTACTTC. The V call is TRBV23-1, the J call TRBJ2-7; a weak D match, TRBD2 (6 bases). TRBV23-1 is an ORF for which the function is uncertain. This CDR3 has 11 residues. V lost 5 bases and J lost 5, with 7 bases in between.

The chain carries TRBV28 and TRBJ2-1; D is perhaps TRBD2 (6 bases). This CDR3 contains 15 residues. V lost 6 bases, J lost 7 bases, and 19 bases lay in between. Germline V gene sequence: CDR1 MDHEN, CDR2 SYDVKM. CDR3 loop: CASRGLGGKGNEQFF. CDR3 DNA sequence: TGTGCCAGCAGGGGGCTAGGCGGGAAGGGAAATGAGCAGTTCTTC.

The V gene is TRBV4-3, the J gene TRBJ1-2, with 7 nucleotides matching TRBD1. J gave up 4 bases and V 0 bases, and 2 bases lay outside the gene matches. This CDR3 is built from 14 residues. CDR1 and CDR2 from the germline V gene are LGHNA and YSLEER. CDR3 sequence: CASSQDRDSYGYTF. CDR3 sequence (DNA): TGCGCCAGCAGCCAAGATAGGGACAGCTATGGCTACACCTTC.

The rearrangement uses TRBV7-2 and TRBJ2-3; 14 nucleotides line up with TRBD2. CDR3 length: 17 amino acids. Per germline, CDR1 SGHTA and CDR2 FQGNSA. J gave up 6 bases and V 8 bases, and 13 bases lay outside the gene matches. As DNA, the CDR3 is TGTGCCAGCCGAAGGATTGGGACTAGCGGGAGTTTGGATACGCAGTATTTT. Amino acids: CASRRIGTSGSLDTQYF.

The CDR3 nucleotides read TGCAGCGTAGGTACAGGGGACAATCAGCCCCAGCATTTT. Amino acid sequence: CSVGTGDNQPQHF. The chain links TRBV29-1 to TRBJ1-5, with 7 positions matching TRBD1. V was clipped by 6 bases and J by 3 bases; unmatched bases: 5. Germline V gene sequence: CDR1 SQVTM, CDR2 ANQGSEA. This CDR3 is 13 amino acids long. Based on the CDR3 plus reference TRBV29-1 and TRBJ1-5, the full variable domain is SAVISQKPSRDICQRGTSLTIQCQVDSQVTMMFWYRQQPGQSLTLIATANQGSEATYESGFVIDKFPISRPNLTFSTLTVSNMSPEDSSIYLCSVGTGDNQPQHFGDGTRLSIL.

J is TRBJ1-6 and V is TRBV30, with 8 bases that match TRBD1. The CDR3 extends over 14 amino acids. CDR1 is GTSNPN, CDR2 SVGIG, per germline (reference sequence). Trimming cost V 0 bases and J 10 bases; bases outside gene matches: 5. The CDR3 reads CAWSVGGTGSPLHF. Written as DNA, the CDR3 is TGTGCCTGGAGTGTTGGAGGGACAGGATCACCCCTCCACTTT.

The chain joins TRBV18 to TRBJ1-6, with D unresolved. This CDR3 has 14 residues. V was cut by 5 bases and J by 4 bases, with 9 bases left in between. From germline, CDR1 is KGHSH and CDR2 LQKENI. CDR3 protein: CASSDTSYNSPLHF. CDR3 coding DNA: TGTGCCAGCTCAGACACCAGTTATAATTCACCCCTCCACTTT.

As to this clone: In the same sample, other DNA sequences code for this CDR3. V usage is TRBV19 and J usage is TRBJ2-1; unclear D gene. V was cut by 1 base and J by 0 bases, with 7 bases left in between. Germline CDR1 LNHDA, CDR2 SQIVND (reference sequence). The CDR3 extends over 15 amino acids. The CDR3 region is CASSIGAGSYNEQFF. The CDR3 DNA reads as TGTGCCAGTAGTATAGGCGCCGGCTCCTACAATGAGCAGTTCTTC.

DNA of the CDR3: TGTGCCATCGGGGAGACTAGCGGAGGCTACGAGCAGTACTTC. Encoded protein: CAIGETSGGYEQYF. The chain uses TRBV10-3 and TRBJ2-7; 9 nucleotides match TRBD2. The CDR3 contains 14 residues. V shed 8 bases and J 3 bases; nucleotides not matched to a gene: 8. Germline CDR1 and CDR2: ENHRY and SYGVKD.

The gene calls are TRBV30 and TRBJ1-2, with TRBD1 as a possible D gene (5 bases). Trimming shortened V by 3 bases and J by 4 bases, and 15 bases separated the two germline ends. Germline CDR1 GTSNPN, CDR2 SVGIG (reference sequence). The CDR3 has 14 amino acids. The DNA for the CDR3 is TGTGCCTGGAGACCCCTAGGGGCTGTCTATGGCTACACCTTC. This translates into CAWRPLGAVYGYTF.

The genes are TRBV5-4 and TRBJ2-3; no clear D gene. CDR1 is SGHNT, CDR2 YYREEE, per germline (reference sequence). V shed 3 bases and J shed 2 bases, with 22 bases lying between them. The length of the CDR3 is 18 residues. CDR3 nucleotides: TGTGCCAGCAGCTCCGAAGCCTCGACAATCTCGAACACAGATACGCAGTATTTT. It codes for CASSSEASTISNTDTQYF.

The chain is built from TRBV6-1 and TRBJ2-7, with D possibly TRBD2 on 5 matching bases. Trimming removed 2 bases from V and 9 bases from J, with 11 bases in between. CDR1 and CDR2 from the germline V gene are MNHNS and SASEGT. CDR3 size: 12 residues. The CDR3 nucleotides are TGTGCCAGCAGTGAATCGAGGGTAAGGCAGTACTTC. Amino acids: CASSESRVRQYF.

The rearrangement links TRBV28 to TRBJ2-2; 9 bases fit TRBD2. Germline loops: CDR1 MDHEN, CDR2 SYDVKM. Trimming cost V 6 bases and J 9 bases; bases outside gene matches: 5. The length of the CDR3 is 13 residues. The CDR3 is CASRASGIRELFF. CDR3 nucleotides: TGTGCCAGCAGGGCTAGCGGGATACGGGAGCTGTTTTTT.

V is TRBV28 and J is TRBJ1-6; D is undetermined. The CDR3 spans 11 residues. Trimming removed 3 bases from V and 10 bases from J, with 4 bases in between. Germline CDR1 is MDHEN and CDR2 is SYDVKM. The CDR3 region is CASSFQSPLHF. The CDR3 coding sequence is TGTGCCAGCAGTTTTCAGTCACCCCTCCACTTT.

The chain has TRBV3-1 (or the pseudogene TRBV3-2) and TRBJ2-2; TRBD2 agrees at 9 bases. Germline V gene data show CDR1 as LGHDT and CDR2 as YNNKEL (reference sequence). The V and J ends lost 1 base and 5 bases, in that order; junction bases with no gene match: 5. This CDR3 spans 16 amino acids. This chain's CDR3 is CASSQGGGRGTGELFF. In DNA form, the CDR3 reads TGTGCCAGCAGCCAAGGTGGCGGGAGGGGTACCGGGGAGCTGTTTTTT.

The rearrangement joins TRBV5-1 to TRBJ2-1; D is unclear. Trimming stripped 4 bases from V and 9 bases from J, with 8 bases between. The CDR3 contains 11 residues. Germline loops: CDR1 SGHRS, CDR2 YFSETQ. This CDR3 reads CASSRSGEQFF. The DNA for the CDR3 is TGCGCCAGCAGCAGGAGTGGTGAGCAGTTCTTC.

The rearrangement uses TRBV2 and TRBJ2-2; a possible D gene is TRBD2 (5 bases). V shed 2 bases and J shed 3 bases, with 10 bases lying between them. This CDR3 region has 15 residues. Germline lookup yields CDR1 SNHLY and CDR2 FYNNEI. The CDR3, as DNA: TGTGCCAGCAGTGAATGGAGGAAATACACCGGGGAGCTGTTTTTT. It yields the protein CASSEWRKYTGELFF.

A note on this clone: Likely a read error: the CDR3 ends without its conserved phenylalanine or tryptophan. It is unclear where the CDR3 begins or ends on the DNA, so no DNA is shown, and the CDR3 is as TCRdb lists it. The chain joins TRBV10-1 to TRBJ2-3; the table's TRBD2 call for D was not verified on the DNA. The CDR3 totals 13 residues, both ends included. Looked up from germline, CDR1 is WNHNN and CDR2 is SYGVQD (reference sequence). The CDR3 here is CASSDQRLAGGKN.

The CDR3 sequence is CASSMASPSYEQYF. The CDR3 region has the DNA TGTGCCAGTAGTATGGCTAGCCCCTCCTACGAGCAGTACTTC. J is TRBJ2-7 and V is TRBV19; tentative D call: TRBD2 (5 bases). The V and J ends lost 3 bases and 0 bases respectively, with 9 bases between them. CDR1 and CDR2 from the germline V gene are LNHDA and SQIVND (reference sequence). This CDR3 spans 14 amino acids.

The genes are TRBV4-1 and TRBJ1-2, with 7 bases identical to TRBD1. Germline CDR1 MGHRA, CDR2 YSYEKL. The CDR3 sequence is 16 residues long. V lost 5 bases to trimming and J lost 2 bases; unmatched junction nucleotides: 11. In DNA, the CDR3 is TGCGCCAGCAGCTCAGGGGGATTGAGGGGGAACTATGGCTACACCTTC. It yields the protein CASSSGGLRGNYGYTF.

V is TRBV9 and J is TRBJ2-2, with a weak D call TRBD1 (6 bases). The CDR3 sequence is 18 residues long. Germline CDR1 and CDR2: SGDLS and YYNGEE. V was trimmed by 4 bases and J by 3 bases, leaving 22 bases between them. The CDR3 DNA sequence: TGTGCCAGCAGCACCCTGCCCCTTCAGGGGTCGTACACCGGGGAGCTGTTTTTT. This translates into CASSTLPLQGSYTGELFF. The entire variable domain, with the rest obtained from reference TRBV9 and TRBJ2-2, is as follows: DSGVTQTPKHLITATGQRVTLRCSPRSGDLSVYWYQQSLDQGLQFLIQYYNGEERAKGNILERFSAQQFPDLHSELNLSSLELGDSALYFCASSTLPLQGSYTGELFFGEGSRLTVL.